One sample yielded the 24 T cell receptor beta chains listed below, sequenced in a study of CD8 T cells in Susac syndrome. Random hexamers were used to reverse transcribe 0.5 to 1 ug of RNA. TCRdb independently ran MiXCR on the immunoSEQ multiplex PCR reads; one entry per CDR3 protein. The sample lists about 140,000 distinct CDR3 sequences, approximately 95% occurring once. Material for sequencing was CD4+ T cells from PBMCs. These receptors originate from a human donor with Susac syndrome.

V usage is TRBV9 and J usage is TRBJ1-2; D may be TRBD1 (5 bases). The CDR3 contains 12 residues. The V gene lost 4 bases and the J gene lost 6 bases, with 10 bases spanning the gap. Germline CDR1 is SGDLS and CDR2 is YYNGEE. The CDR3 is CASSLDTHGYTF. The CDR3 DNA follows: TGTGCCAGCAGCTTGGACACTCATGGCTACACCTTC.

V and J are TRBV25-1 and TRBJ2-4; weak D call: TRBD1 (5 bases). Germline CDR1 and CDR2: MGHDK and SYGVNS. The CDR3 covers 16 residues. Trimming left V 4 bases short and J 1 base short, with 14 bases between. The CDR3 is CASSGQGVEAKNIQYF. Written as DNA, the CDR3 is TGTGCCAGCAGTGGCCAGGGTGTGGAGGCCAAAAACATTCAGTACTTC.

V usage is TRBV3-1 and J usage is TRBJ2-7; D is possibly TRBD1 (5 bases). There are 14 residues in the CDR3. The V and J ends lost 1 base and 4 bases respectively, with 11 bases between them. Germline loops: CDR1 LGHDT, CDR2 YNNKEL (reference sequence). The CDR3 loop reads CASSQGGAGYEQYF. The CDR3 nucleotides are TGTGCCAGCAGCCAAGGTGGGGCCGGGTACGAGCAGTACTTC.

V is TRBV29-1 and J is TRBJ2-1; D call uncertain. Trimming took off 3 bases at V and 8 bases at J, with 17 bases between the two ends. This CDR3 comprises 14 residues. In germline, CDR1 is SQVTM, CDR2 ANQGSEA. This CDR3 is CSVDSTRARDEQFF. CDR3 DNA: TGCAGCGTTGATTCAACTCGTGCTCGGGATGAGCAGTTCTTC.

The rearrangement joins TRBV20-1 to TRBJ2-1, with 8 positions matching TRBD2. Losses at the gene ends were 3 bases for V and 4 bases for J; bases not matched to a gene: 5. CDR3 length equals 14 residues. Germline V gene lookup returns CDR1 DFQATT and CDR2 SNEGSKA (reference sequence). This CDR3 is CSASGGAGYNEQFF. The CDR3 nucleotides are TGCAGTGCTAGCGGGGGGGCCGGTTACAATGAGCAGTTCTTC.

The chain is built from TRBV30 and TRBJ1-4; D uncertain. Germline V lookup: CDR1 GTSNPN, CDR2 SVGIG (reference sequence). V lost 2 bases and J 8 bases, leaving 12 bases between the germline ends. This CDR3 region has 13 residues. CDR3 bases: TGTGCCTGGAGTCAAAGACCCGGAGAAAAACTGTTTTTT. Protein product: CAWSQRPGEKLFF.

V usage is TRBV20-1 and J usage is TRBJ2-5; D is ambiguous. This CDR3 region has 14 residues. Trimming pared 1 base from V and 0 bases from J, leaving 9 bases between. In germline, CDR1 is DFQATT, CDR2 SNEGSKA (reference sequence). The CDR3 loop reads CSARVLGNQETQYF. The CDR3 coding sequence is TGCAGTGCTAGAGTTCTGGGGAACCAAGAGACCCAGTACTTC.

V usage is TRBV3-1 and J usage is TRBJ2-2; D remains ambiguous. Germline CDR1 reads LGHDT; CDR2 reads YNNKEL (reference sequence). V lost 2 bases and J lost 7, with 5 bases in between. The CDR3 runs to 12 residues. Written as DNA, the CDR3 is TGTGCCAGCAGCCAAATTCGCGGGGAGCTGTTTTTT. It specifies CASSQIRGELFF.

The chain recombines TRBV6-6 with TRBJ1-5; 10 bases match TRBD1. The germline CDR1 and CDR2 sequences are MNHNY and SVGAGI (reference sequence). CDR3 length equals 14 residues. The junction had 2 bases not matched to a gene; V was cut back by 5 bases and J by 4 bases. CDR3 sequence (DNA): TGTGCCAGCAGTGTGGACAGGGGGAATCAGCCCCAGCATTTT. It codes for CASSVDRGNQPQHF.

This clonotype was counted a single time. The chain has TRBV12-3 or TRBV12-4 and TRBJ1-2; TRBD1 agrees at 8 bases. This CDR3 region has 13 residues. V trimming: 5 bases; J trimming: 4 bases; junction bases outside the gene matches: 3. The CDR3 reads CASSNGQGYGYTF. DNA for the CDR3: TGTGCCAGCAGTAATGGACAGGGCTATGGCTACACCTTC.

J is TRBJ1-1 and V is TRBV28; tentative D call: TRBD1 (5 bases). Trimming removed 5 bases from V and 6 bases from J, with 10 bases in between. The CDR3 is made up of 12 amino acids. The germline V gene has CDR1 MDHEN and CDR2 SYDVKM. CDR3 bases: TGTGCCAGCAGTCCCCGGGGACCTGAAGCTTTCTTT. Amino acid sequence: CASSPRGPEAFF. The whole variable domain, filled in from reference TRBV28 and TRBJ1-1, reads DVKVTQSSRYLVKRTGEKVFLECVQDMDHENMFWYRQDPGLGLRLIYFSYDVKMKEKGDIPEGYSVSREKKERFSLILESASTNQTSMYLCASSPRGPEAFFGQGTRLTVV.

The CDR3 sequence is CASSQESTGADTQYF. The CDR3 coding sequence is TGTGCCAGCAGCCAAGAGAGCACAGGGGCCGATACGCAGTATTTT. This chain links TRBV4-2 with TRBJ2-3, with 7 bases aligning to TRBD1. CDR3 size: 15 residues. Germline loops: CDR1 LGHNA, CDR2 YNFKEQ. V dropped 0 bases and J dropped 6; count of bases not matched to a gene: 6.

The CDR3 coding sequence is TGTGCCAGCAGCGTAGATGACTATCTGGAGACCCAGTACTTC. Protein: CASSVDDYLETQYF. V and J are TRBV9 and TRBJ2-5; D might be TRBD2 (5 bases). Trimming removed 0 bases from V and 5 bases from J, with 11 bases in between. Germline V CDR1 and CDR2: SGDLS, YYNGEE. CDR3 size: 14 residues.

The chain combines TRBV7-9 with TRBJ2-3; D call uncertain. Germline CDR1 reads SEHNR; CDR2 reads FQNEAQ (reference sequence). CDR3 length equals 15 residues. Trimming shortened V by 8 bases and J by 3 bases, and 18 bases separated the two germline ends. CDR3: CASGPSVRRTDTQYF. CDR3 sequence (DNA): TGTGCCAGCGGGCCCTCGGTCCGGCGGACAGATACGCAGTATTTT.

The rearrangement uses TRBV4-1 and TRBJ1-4, with D uncertain. V was shortened by 5 bases and J by 4 bases, with 11 bases between the two germline ends. CDR3 length: 14 amino acids. Per germline, CDR1 MGHRA and CDR2 YSYEKL. The CDR3 here is CASSFSGVNEKLFF. The DNA of the CDR3 is TGCGCCAGCAGCTTTAGTGGCGTTAATGAAAAACTGTTTTTT.

The chain links TRBV30 to TRBJ2-7, with D maybe TRBD1 (6 bases). CDR1 and CDR2 (germline): GTSNPN, SVGIG (reference sequence). V gave up 3 bases and J gave up 6 bases, with 15 bases separating them. The CDR3 spans 13 residues. The CDR3 nucleotides are TGTGCCTGGAGACGGACAGCGAAAGGCGAGCAGTACTTC. Translating it yields CAWRRTAKGEQYF.

The V and J genes are TRBV5-8 and TRBJ2-5; D is unresolved. Germline V gene data show CDR1 as SGHTS and CDR2 as YDEGEE. The V end was cut by 4 bases, the J end by 0 bases, with 7 bases between. The CDR3 spans 13 residues. Written as DNA, the CDR3 is TGTGCCAGCAGCGGAATCAACCAAGAGACCCAGTACTTC. Its translation: CASSGINQETQYF.

A single count supports this clonotype. V gene TRBV20-1 combines with J gene TRBJ2-3, with D possibly being TRBD2 (5 bases). The CDR3 extends over 12 amino acids. Per germline, CDR1 DFQATT and CDR2 SNEGSKA (reference sequence). Trimming took 3 bases from V and 3 from J, leaving 7 bases between them. For the CDR3, the DNA is TGCAGTGCTAGGAGGGAGACAGATACGCAGTATTTT. This codes for CSARRETDTQYF.

This clonotype was seen once. The chain uses TRBV9 and TRBJ2-1, with D hard to call. Between the trimmed V and J ends, which lost 7 bases and 4 bases, there was a span of 12 bases. Germline V gives CDR1 SGDLS, CDR2 YYNGEE. The CDR3 has 13 residues. CDR3 sequence (DNA): TGTGCCAGCGGCTCCTCCCCTTACAATGAGCAGTTCTTC. Translation: CASGSSPYNEQFF.

This chain joins TRBV7-2 and TRBJ1-2; 9 bases line up with TRBD1. With V trimmed by 4 bases and J by 5 bases, 5 bases remained unmatched. Per the germline V gene, CDR1 is SGHTA and CDR2 is FQGNSA. The CDR3 covers 14 residues. The CDR3 sequence is CASSSAGTGYGYTF. CDR3 in DNA: TGTGCCAGCAGCTCCGCCGGGACAGGGTATGGCTACACCTTC.

Concerning this clonotype itself: One end of the junction varies from germline; a read error may be responsible. The chain employs TRBV7-8 and TRBJ2-7; D gene ambiguous. This CDR3 comprises 14 residues. CDR1 and CDR2 from the germline V gene are SGHVS and FQNEAQ. The CDR3 loop reads CASSLGRSSDEQYF. CDR3 nucleotide sequence: TGTGCCAGCAGCTTGGGTAGGTCCTCCGACGAGCAGTACTTC.

This chain connects TRBV20-1 to TRBJ2-7; TRBD2 matches 15 bases. CDR3 size: 23 residues. In germline, CDR1 is DFQATT, CDR2 SNEGSKA (reference sequence). V lost 2 bases to trimming and J lost 5 bases; unmatched junction nucleotides: 28. CDR3 DNA: TGCAGTGCTAGATCTCATTTAGGTATATTCGGACTAGCGGGAGGGGATAGGGAGAACGAGCAGTACTTC. Protein sequence: CSARSHLGIFGLAGGDRENEQYF.

This chain connects TRBV20-1 to TRBJ2-1, with TRBD2 as a possible D gene (6 bases). Trimming cost V 3 bases and J 2 bases, with 14 bases left between them. The CDR3 loop spans 15 amino acids. The V gene's germline CDR1 is DFQATT and CDR2 SNEGSKA (reference sequence). CDR3 sequence (DNA): TGCAGTGCTAGCAACCTAGCGCGTACCTACAATGAGCAGTTCTTC. Protein: CSASNLARTYNEQFF.

The chain recombines TRBV19 with TRBJ2-5; D remains unclear. The ends were cut back, 2 bases at V and 4 bases at J, with 5 bases in the middle. The V gene's germline CDR1 is LNHDA and CDR2 SQIVND (reference sequence). The CDR3 length is 12 residues. CDR3 loop: CASSIRGETQYF. The CDR3 DNA follows: TGTGCCAGTAGTATACGTGGAGAGACCCAGTACTTC.